This T cell receptor (beta chain) was recorded in a study of cytomegalovirus exposure and HLA in healthy donors. Overall study: HLA-typed donors were the source of about 81 million unique TCRs held in an early data release. Study results and limitations: CMV antigen specificity was confirmed in vitro for a few CMV-associated chains.

The PCR used 60 Vbeta and 13 Jbeta primers. The table came from immunoSEQ multiplex PCR; TCRdb's copy has only in-frame clones and leaves some out. The table lists some 180,000 clones, around 78% of them singletons. In this sample, this clone turned up once. The antigen is unknown. The source is a man aged 25 to 40 in good health and CMV-seronegative. The sample consisted of PBMCs.

CDR3 DNA sequence: TGTGCCAGTAGTATAGAAGCAGGGGTGAACTATGGCTACACCTTC. Protein sequence: CASSIEAGVNYGYTF. This chain links TRBV19 with TRBJ1-2; D perhaps matches TRBD1 (6 bases). The CDR3 has 15 residues. Trimming left V 0 bases short and J 2 bases short, with 10 bases between. Germline V lookup: CDR1 LNHDA, CDR2 SQIVND (reference sequence).